This T cell receptor (beta chain) is from a study of OX40 agonist ivuxolimab in advanced cancers. Regarding the study in general: The costimulatory receptor OX40 (CD134) was targeted by ivuxolimab, a fully human IgG2 agonistic monoclonal antibody. Intravenous ivuxolimab was administered to patients every 2 weeks at six dose levels: 0.01, 0.1, 0.3, 1.5, 3 and 10 mg/kg. Of the 52 patients in dose escalation, 19 had hepatocellular carcinoma, roughly 15 had melanoma, 9 had renal cell carcinoma and 9 had head and neck cancer. The dose-escalation cohort was around 84% male with a mean age of around 64 years, ranging from roughly 20 to 80. Patients were allowed to have had prior anti-PD-1, anti-PD-L1 or anti-CTLA-4 therapy, and 40% of the dose-escalation patients had previously received checkpoint inhibitors. Partial responses occurred in three dose-escalation patients, of whom one had hepatocellular carcinoma and two had cutaneous melanoma. The purpose of peripheral TCRbeta sequencing was to test whether ivuxolimab changed TCR sequence diversity and led to clonal T-cell expansion. The paper covers the monotherapy dose-escalation part of the phase I ivuxolimab trial, which included N ≈ 52 patients.

V and J lose 7 bases and 0 bases, and a span of 13 bases separates them. Reading from cysteine to phenylalanine, the CDR3 counts 14 amino acids. CDR3 DNA only is kept here, 42 bases in frame from base 1. CDR1 and CDR2 were assigned from the germline V gene (reference sequence) as MNHNY and SVGAGI. Genomic DNA was isolated from the sorted cells so that the TCRbeta CDR3 region could be sequenced. The immunoSEQ Assay was used to sequence the TCRbeta CDR3 regions. Held by TCRdb, this immuneACCESS table contains in-frame sequences only and omits some clones. Under half of the omission traces to an unresolved V gene where checked; the cause of the rest is unknown. The sample includes under 90,000 clones, with less than 90% observed a single time. The top ten clonotypes cover roughly 2.1% of the sample. General study outcomes and caveats: On average, CD8+ T cells showed more expanded clones than CD4+ T cells after ivuxolimab. Low levels of normalized T-cell clonal expansion were also seen in some nonresponding patients. At doses of 0.1 to 3.0 mg/kg, clonal expansion of both CD4+ and CD8+ blood T cells was observed from baseline to week 6. In the 0.1-3.0 mg/kg groups, partial responders had among the lowest normalized peripheral clonal expansion, particularly in CD8+ T cells. The antigen specificity of the clonally expanded peripheral T cells was not determined.

On this clone itself: Its antigen is still unknown. No much larger clone exists at a distance of one base, and base qualities are not known.

Patients with a history of autoimmune disease or receiving systemic immunosuppression were excluded from the trial. Peripheral blood for TCR sequencing was collected from all dose cohorts at baseline, on cycle 4 day 1, and on cycle 7 day 1. The samples were drawn from a first-in-human, open-label, multicenter phase I dose-escalation trial of ivuxolimab. Adults with locally advanced or metastatic melanoma, renal cell, hepatocellular, or head and neck squamous cell carcinoma were enrolled in the trial. Before TCR sequencing, CD4+ T cells and CD8+ T cells were sorted from peripheral blood as separate populations.

The chain links TRBV6-6 with TRBJ2-7, with the D gene uncertain. Specimen: CD4+ or CD8+ T cells sorted from blood, collected in a trial of the OX40 agonist ivuxolimab. The sequence came from an adult with an advanced solid tumor such as melanoma, head and neck, liver or kidney cancer. The CDR3 in this case is CASTDVIISYEQYF. The nucleotide sequence is given as TGTGCCAGCACTGACGTTATAATCTCCTACGAGCAGTACTTC.